This T cell receptor beta chain was profiled in a study of cytomegalovirus exposure and HLA in healthy donors. PCR involved 60 Vbeta and 13 Jbeta primers. Method: immunoSEQ multiplex PCR; TCRdb's copy keeps in-frame clones and lacks some. The sample contains approximately 100,000 clones, about 70% of which appear only once. The sequence came from a man between 50 and 59 years old in good health and CMV-seropositive. Sequencing used PBMCs.

CDR3 protein: CAISESMSQPQHF. The DNA for the CDR3 is TGTGCCATCAGTGAGTCGATGAGTCAGCCCCAGCATTTT. The rearrangement joins TRBV10-3 to TRBJ1-5, with D unresolved. The ends were cut back, 0 bases at V and 6 bases at J, with 6 bases in the middle. The CDR3 extends over 13 amino acids. Germline CDR1 ENHRY, CDR2 SYGVKD.